This T cell receptor (beta chain) was retrieved from a study of blood T cell repertoires in COVID-19. The wider study: Acute and convalescent COVID-19 samples came from the United States, Italy and Spain.

The CDR3 is 13 amino acids. Deletions cut 4 bases from V and 2 bases from J, with 8 bases between. Germline V gives CDR1 WSHSY, CDR2 SAAADI. Profiling relied on immunoSEQ multiplex PCR, and the TCRdb table lists in-frame clones only, not all of them. There are some 290,000 clones in the sample; around 81% occur only once, and just under 3% lies in the top ten. The sequence was collected from a woman aged 55-70 years with active or convalescent COVID-19. The V and J genes are TRBV10-2 and TRBJ1-2, with unresolved D. Sequenced material: peripheral blood. CDR3 protein: CASSGGGNYGYTF. DNA for the CDR3: TGCGCCAGCAGTGGCGGAGGGAACTATGGCTACACCTTC.